The present T cell receptor beta chain was sequenced within a study of molecular identifiers for immune sequencing clone quantification (dated by TCRdb to 2016 to 2019). Study-wide context: For a replicate experiment, RNA from around 20,000 or 100,000 naive CD8 T cells was divided into five aliquots, of which four were sequenced. CD8 T cells were used in a methods study to benchmark molecular-identifier clustering-based TCR repertoire sequencing (MIDCIRS) and TCR RNA copy counting. Findings and caveats that apply to the study as a whole: Without barcode sub-clustering, chimeric consensus sequences inflated TCR diversity; chimeras reached as high as 47%. Approximately 3.1 recovered TCR RNA copies per cell were obtained by modeling, versus about 10 by digital PCR, implying a capture efficiency of about 30%. Spiked-in Jurkat TCR RNA equal to a single cell's worth was reported to be detectable even within one million naive CD8 T cells. The naive libraries included spiked-in Jurkat TCR RNA (around 10 copies' worth), and this RNA is not part of the donor repertoire. Highly expanded clone sizes could be underestimated because identical TCR molecules may share a barcode. In CMV-specific effector cells, clones with more than 20 RNA copies accounted for over 97% of molecules, whereas in naive cells such clones accounted for under 1%.

Deletion took 4 bases off V and 8 bases off J, with a span of 21 bases between the germline ends. Counted from cysteine to phenylalanine, this CDR3 has 16 amino acids. The sequence is cut down to CDR3 DNA, 48 bases in frame from base 1. CDR1 and CDR2, looked up from the germline V gene, are SGDLS and YYNGEE. This clonotype was counted ten times or more. The specificity of this receptor is unknown. Base qualities are not recorded, but no much larger clone differs from it by a single base. Libraries were prepared through PCR. TCRdb lists the instrument as Illumina HiSeq 4000. Bulk TCR libraries were generated as previously described, with the TCR primers listed in Table S5 used. Purification of total RNA was performed with the Qiagen AllPrep DNA/RNA kit. Before analysis, reads from multiple sequencing runs of the same library were pooled. The study's own analysis went as follows. Only reads with exact TCR constant sequence were kept, trimmed to 150 nt, and grouped by their 12-nt molecular barcodes. Reads inside each barcode group were sub-clustered using a 15% Levenshtein threshold, and a quality-weighted consensus sequence was constructed for each RNA molecule. Non-functional sequences were discarded, and so were lower-count sequences lying one edit away from another sequence. Based on fitting two negative binomial distributions, any barcode sub-cluster with under 20% of the maximum read count was discarded. In TCRdb, the public reads were trimmed at Q25 with fastp and aligned with MiXCR, with productive beta chains retained. Each record represents a unique CDR3 protein, reported with the most common genes and DNA among its rows. The V and J calls follow TCRdb's processing rather than the paper's. A total of about 640,000 distinct CDR3 sequences appear in this sample, just under 20% of them only once. Jointly, the top ten make up roughly 0.9% of the sample.

Naive CD8 T cell libraries were made from roughly 20,000 to 1,000,000 sorted cells using 10%, 30% or 50% of purified RNA. Naive CD8 T cells, defined as CD8+CD4-CCR7+CD45RA+, were FACS-sorted into RLT Plus buffer on a BD FACSAria II. To test detection sensitivity, Jurkat RNA equivalent to over 8 TCR copies was spiked into samples of roughly 17,000-1,000,000 naive CD8 T cells. CD8 T cells were enriched using RosetteSep CD8+ T Cell Enrichment Cocktail and Ficoll-Paque, and the enriched cells then underwent ACK red cell lysis. This receptor was identified in a human donor in good health. Some libraries in this study had Jurkat cell RNA spiked in. Specimen: naive CD8+ T cells from blood, with Jurkat cell RNA spiked in. Per the publication, the cell subset or site label means: FACS-sorted CD8+CD4-CCR7+CD45RA+ naive T cells. The chain employs TRBV9 and TRBJ2-2; a weak D assignment points to TRBD2 (5 bases agree). The DNA sequence reads TGTGCCAGCAGCTTACCCCAGAGGGTCCCTCGTGGGGAGCTGTTTTTT. Its translation is CASSLPQRVPRGELFF. Where the CDR3 stops, the reference TRBV9 and TRBJ2-2 genes take over; the full variable domain is DSGVTQTPKHLITATGQRVTLRCSPRSGDLSVYWYQQSLDQGLQFLIQYYNGEERAKGNILERFSAQQFPDLHSELNLSSLELGDSALYFCASSLPQRVPRGELFFGEGSRLTVL.